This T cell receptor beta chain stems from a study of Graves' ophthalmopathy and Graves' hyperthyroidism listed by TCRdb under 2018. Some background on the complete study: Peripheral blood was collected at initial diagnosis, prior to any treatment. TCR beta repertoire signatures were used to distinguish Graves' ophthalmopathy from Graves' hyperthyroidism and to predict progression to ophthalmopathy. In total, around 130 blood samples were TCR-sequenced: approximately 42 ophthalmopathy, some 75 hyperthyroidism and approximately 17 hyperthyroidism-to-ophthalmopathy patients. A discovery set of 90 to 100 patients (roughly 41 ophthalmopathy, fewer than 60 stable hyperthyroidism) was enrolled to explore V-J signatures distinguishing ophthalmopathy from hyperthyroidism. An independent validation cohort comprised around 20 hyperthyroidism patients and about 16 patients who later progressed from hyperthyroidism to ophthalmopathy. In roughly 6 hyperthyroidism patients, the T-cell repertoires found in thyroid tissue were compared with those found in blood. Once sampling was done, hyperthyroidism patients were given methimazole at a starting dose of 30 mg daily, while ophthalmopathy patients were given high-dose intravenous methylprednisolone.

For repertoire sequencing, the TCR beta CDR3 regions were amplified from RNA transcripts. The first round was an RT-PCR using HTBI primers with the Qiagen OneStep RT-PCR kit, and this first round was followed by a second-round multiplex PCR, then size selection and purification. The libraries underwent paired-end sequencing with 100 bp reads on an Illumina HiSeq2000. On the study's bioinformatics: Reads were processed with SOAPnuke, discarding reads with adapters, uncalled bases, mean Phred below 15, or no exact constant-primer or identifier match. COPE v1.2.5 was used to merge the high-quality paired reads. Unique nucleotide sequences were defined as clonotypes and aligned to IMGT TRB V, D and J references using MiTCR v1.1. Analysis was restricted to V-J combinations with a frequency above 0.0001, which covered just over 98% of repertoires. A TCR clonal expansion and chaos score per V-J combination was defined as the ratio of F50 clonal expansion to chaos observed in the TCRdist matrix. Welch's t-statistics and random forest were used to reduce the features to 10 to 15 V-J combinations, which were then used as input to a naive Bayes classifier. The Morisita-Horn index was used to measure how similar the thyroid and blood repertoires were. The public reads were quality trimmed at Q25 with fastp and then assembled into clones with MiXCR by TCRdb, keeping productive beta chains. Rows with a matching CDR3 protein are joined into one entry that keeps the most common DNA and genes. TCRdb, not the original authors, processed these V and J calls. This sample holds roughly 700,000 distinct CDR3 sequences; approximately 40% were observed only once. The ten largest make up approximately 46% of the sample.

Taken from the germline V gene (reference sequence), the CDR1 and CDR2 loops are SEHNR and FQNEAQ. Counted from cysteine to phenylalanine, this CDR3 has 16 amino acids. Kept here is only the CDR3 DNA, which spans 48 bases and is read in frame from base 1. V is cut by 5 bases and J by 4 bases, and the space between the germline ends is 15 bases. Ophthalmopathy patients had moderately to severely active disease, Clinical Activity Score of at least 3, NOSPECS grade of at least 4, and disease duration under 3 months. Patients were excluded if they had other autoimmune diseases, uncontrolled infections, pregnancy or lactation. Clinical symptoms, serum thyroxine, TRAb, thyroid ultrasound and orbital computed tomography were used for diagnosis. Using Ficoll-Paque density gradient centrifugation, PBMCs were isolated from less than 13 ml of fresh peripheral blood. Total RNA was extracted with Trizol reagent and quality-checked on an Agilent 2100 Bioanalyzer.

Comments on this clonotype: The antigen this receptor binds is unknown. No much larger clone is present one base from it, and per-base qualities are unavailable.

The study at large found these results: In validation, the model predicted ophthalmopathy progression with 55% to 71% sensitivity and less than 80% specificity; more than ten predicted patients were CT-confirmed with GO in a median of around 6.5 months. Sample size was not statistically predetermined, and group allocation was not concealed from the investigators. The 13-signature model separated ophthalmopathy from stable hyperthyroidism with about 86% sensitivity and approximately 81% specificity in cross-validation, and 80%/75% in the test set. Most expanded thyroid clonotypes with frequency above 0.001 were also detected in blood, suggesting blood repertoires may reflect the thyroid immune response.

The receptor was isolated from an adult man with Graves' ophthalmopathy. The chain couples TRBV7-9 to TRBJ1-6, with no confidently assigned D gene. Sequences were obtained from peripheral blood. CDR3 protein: CASSPPGSEYNSPLHF. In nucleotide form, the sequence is TGTGCCAGCAGCCCGCCGGGATCTGAATATAATTCACCCCTCCACTTT.